Listed below are T cell receptor beta chains from one sample, sequenced in a study of blood T cell repertoires in COVID-19. Data came from immunoSEQ multiplex PCR; TCRdb stores just in-frame clones and leaves some out. Among 250,000 or so clones listed, roughly 85% were seen once. The sequenced sample was PBMCs or T cells enriched from blood (not recorded which). All receptors come from a woman aged 45-65 years who had recovered from COVID-19. The CDR3 runs from the conserved cysteine through the conserved F or W. The D gene is left open where the match is weak. Size is stated for part of the rows, as once, few or many counts, or as a class when the clone is expanded.

TRBD1	few	TRBV6-8	TRBJ1-5	CASSYRTGNLQPQHF	TGTGCCAGCAGTTACCGGACAGGGAACCTTCAGCCCCAGCATTTT
TRBD2	NA	TRBV9	TRBJ2-1	CASSVTLAGGPRDEQFF	TGTGCCAGCAGCGTAACACTAGCGGGAGGGCCAAGAGATGAGCAGTTCTTC
TRBD1	NA	TRBV5-6	TRBJ1-6	CASVGQGNSPLHF	TGTGCCAGTGTCGGACAGGGCAATTCACCCCTCCACTTT
TRBD2	NA	TRBV28	TRBJ2-1	CASSSASGSSYNEQFF	TGTGCCAGCAGTTCCGCTAGCGGGAGCTCCTACAATGAGCAGTTCTTC
TRBD1	NA	TRBV27	TRBJ2-5	CASSHDRARAETQYF	TGTGCCAGCAGCCACGACAGGGCTCGGGCAGAGACCCAGTACTTC
NA	NA	TRBV20-1	TRBJ2-1	CSAADRVEQFF	TGCAGTGCTGCTGATCGGGTTGAGCAGTTCTTC
TRBD1	once	TRBV7-9	TRBJ1-2	CASSLALQGGYGYTF	TGTGCCAGCAGCTTAGCCCTACAGGGGGGCTATGGCTACACCTTC
TRBD2	NA	TRBV3-1/TRBV3-2	TRBJ2-1	CASSWGTSGYNEQFF	TGTGCCAGCAGCTGGGGGACTAGCGGCTACAATGAGCAGTTCTTC
TRBD2	once	TRBV7-9	TRBJ2-2	CASTLRSGGTGELFF	TGTGCCAGCACCCTTCGGTCGGGGGGGACCGGGGAGCTGTTTTTT
TRBD2	NA	TRBV30	TRBJ2-7	CAWSVLAGNNEQYF	TGTGCCTGGAGTGTACTAGCGGGAAACAACGAGCAGTACTTC
NA	few	TRBV30	TRBJ1-1	CACLPRGTEAFF	TGTGCCTGTTTGCCTAGGGGGACTGAAGCTTTCTTT
TRBD1	NA	TRBV18	TRBJ1-2	CASSPRTGDNYGYTF	TGTGCCAGCTCACCCCGGACAGGGGATAACTATGGCTACACCTTC
TRBD1	NA	TRBV27	TRBJ2-1	CASSLWGQNYNEQFF	TGTGCCAGCAGTTTATGGGGACAGAACTACAATGAGCAGTTCTTC
TRBD2	NA	TRBV2	TRBJ2-2	CASSEASGRNPTGELFF	TGTGCCAGCAGTGAGGCTAGCGGGAGGAACCCCACCGGGGAGCTGTTTTTT
TRBD1	once	TRBV7-3	TRBJ1-1	CASSIHRGPGTEAFF	TGTGCCAGCAGCATTCACAGGGGGCCGGGCACTGAAGCTTTCTTT
NA	NA	TRBV27	TRBJ2-3	CASSGGLEYTDTQYF	TGTGCCAGCAGTGGCGGACTCGAGTACACAGATACGCAGTATTTT
TRBD1	NA	TRBV2	TRBJ1-6	CASSERTGGPSPLHF	TGTGCCAGCAGCGAAAGGACAGGAGGGCCATCACCCCTCCACTTT
TRBD1	NA	TRBV6-1	TRBJ1-6	CASSEGGQGKTLHF	TGTGCCAGCAGTGAAGGAGGACAGGGAAAGACCCTCCACTTT
TRBD2	NA	TRBV5-1	TRBJ2-1	CASSLTRSGSLTYNEQFF	TGCGCCAGCAGCTTAACGAGAAGCGGGAGTCTAACCTACAATGAGCAGTTCTTC
TRBD2	once	TRBV7-8	TRBJ2-1	CASSLARSLALADVRAYNEQFF	TGTGCCAGCAGCTTAGCGCGGTCTTTGGCACTAGCGGATGTTAGGGCCTACAATGAGCAGTTCTTC
NA	NA	TRBV5-4	TRBJ2-3	CASSLQGVDTQYF	TGTGCCAGCAGCTTGCAAGGGGTGGATACGCAGTATTTT
NA	NA	TRBV28	TRBJ2-7	CASSFNIYEQYF	TGTGCCAGCAGTTTTAATATCTACGAGCAGTACTTC
TRBD1	NA	TRBV27	TRBJ2-3	CASSLRTGITDTQYF	TGTGCCAGCAGTTTAAGGACAGGGATCACAGATACGCAGTATTTT
NA	once	TRBV12-5	TRBJ1-1	CASGATLTIMNTEAFF	TGTGCTAGTGGTGCAACCCTAACGATTATGAACACTGAAGCTTTCTTT
NA	NA	TRBV27	TRBJ1-5	CASSLHLGGQPQHF	TGTGCCAGCAGTCTCCACCTCGGGGGTCAGCCCCAGCATTTT
TRBD1	NA	TRBV2	TRBJ1-2	CASSPATGTGYGYTF	TGTGCCAGCAGCCCCGCCACCGGGACAGGGTATGGCTACACCTTC
NA	NA	TRBV3-1/TRBV3-2	TRBJ1-1	CASSQEVGPGHAWMEAFF	TGTGCCAGCAGCCAAGAGGTAGGACCGGGACACGCCTGGATGGAAGCTTTCTTT
TRBD1	NA	TRBV10-3	TRBJ2-1	CAISERTGSSYNEQFF	TGTGCCATCAGTGAGAGGACAGGGAGCTCCTACAATGAGCAGTTCTTC
TRBD1	NA	TRBV5-1	TRBJ1-2	CASSFTSGTGSNYGYTF	TGCGCCAGCAGCTTTACGTCCGGGACAGGGAGTAACTATGGCTACACCTTC
NA	NA	TRBV11-2	TRBJ1-2	CASSSSGQYYGYTF	TGTGCCAGCAGCTCTTCGGGACAATACTATGGCTACACCTTC
NA	NA	TRBV7-9	TRBJ1-6	CASSPGRGEDSPLHF	TGTGCCAGCAGCCCGGGTCGGGGGGAGGATTCACCCCTCCACTTT
TRBD2	NA	TRBV4-1	TRBJ2-5	CASSQDEASGRRTRETQYF	TGCGCCAGCAGCCAAGATGAGGCTAGCGGGAGGAGGACCCGAGAGACCCAGTACTTC
NA	NA	TRBV10-3	TRBJ1-6	CAISDPTGLGSPLHF	TGTGCCATCAGTGACCCTACAGGGCTAGGTTCACCCCTCCACTTT
NA	NA	TRBV10-3	TRBJ1-5	CAISESGHLSNQPQHF	TGTGCCATCAGTGAGTCAGGACACCTTAGCAATCAGCCCCAGCATTTT
TRBD2	NA	TRBV18	TRBJ2-3	CASSPRSAGGSTDTQYF	TGTGCCAGCTCACCACGAAGTGCGGGAGGGAGCACAGATACGCAGTATTTT
NA	NA	TRBV19	TRBJ1-5	CASSIERQPQHF	TGTGCCAGTAGTATAGAGCGGCAGCCCCAGCATTTT
NA	NA	TRBV28	TRBJ1-4	CASSLVVRANEKLFF	TGTGCCAGCAGTTTGGTCGTCCGGGCTAATGAAAAACTGTTTTTT
NA	NA	TRBV5-6	TRBJ2-7	CASSFSASRSYEQYF	TGTGCCAGCAGCTTCTCTGCTTCCAGGTCCTACGAGCAGTACTTC
NA	NA	TRBV10-3	TRBJ2-6	CAISNSGTGANVLTF	TGTGCCATTAGTAACTCCGGGACTGGGGCCAACGTCCTGACTTTC
NA	NA	TRBV28	TRBJ2-7	CASSLFNEQYF	TGTGCCAGCAGTTTATTTAACGAGCAGTACTTC
NA	NA	TRBV5-4	TRBJ2-2	CASSIRGIRGTGELFF	TGTGCCAGCAGCATCCGGGGGATTCGGGGTACCGGGGAGCTGTTTTTT
NA	NA	TRBV18	TRBJ1-2	CASSPREGDGYTF	TGTGCCAGCTCACCCCGAGAGGGTGATGGCTACACCTTC
NA	few	TRBV5-6	TRBJ2-6	CASSLELLSGANVLTF	TGTGCCAGCAGCTTAGAACTGTTATCTGGGGCCAACGTCCTGACTTTC
TRBD2	NA	TRBV5-1	TRBJ2-1	CASSSPVSGIYNEQFF	TGCGCCAGCAGCTCCCCCGTTAGCGGGATCTACAATGAGCAGTTCTTC
NA	NA	TRBV27	TRBJ2-7	CASSSPDTNDEQYF	TGTGCCAGCAGTTCCCCGGACACTAACGACGAGCAGTACTTC
NA	NA	TRBV5-1	TRBJ1-2	CASSGTSLGGGYTF	TGCGCCAGCAGCGGGACTTCCCTTGGTGGTGGCTACACCTTC
TRBD1	once	TRBV7-9	TRBJ1-4	CASTLTGQGAEKLFF	TGTGCCAGCACCCTCACGGGACAGGGGGCTGAAAAACTGTTTTTT
TRBD2	once	TRBV9	TRBJ2-2	CASSPVGLAVTGELFF	TGTGCCAGCAGCCCGGTCGGACTAGCCGTCACCGGGGAGCTGTTTTTT
TRBD2	NA	TRBV15	TRBJ2-2	CATSRVGLDTGELFF	TGTGCCACCAGCAGAGTGGGACTAGACACCGGGGAGCTGTTTTTT
TRBD1	NA	TRBV5-1	TRBJ2-1	CASSKFIGQGSDEQFF	TGCGCCAGCAGTAAATTTATTGGACAGGGGAGCGATGAGCAGTTCTTC
NA	once	TRBV2	TRBJ2-7	CASSDWAPYEQYF	TGTGCCAGCAGTGACTGGGCGCCCTACGAGCAGTACTTC
NA	NA	TRBV20-1	TRBJ2-1	CSARDPPEQFF	TGCAGTGCTAGAGACCCTCCGGAGCAGTTCTTC
NA	NA	TRBV7-9	TRBJ2-3	CASSLGLRDTDTQYF	TGTGCCAGCAGCTTAGGCCTGCGGGACACAGATACGCAGTATTTT
TRBD2	NA	TRBV5-1	TRBJ2-1	CASSSGLAKQFF	TGCGCCAGCAGCTCCGGACTAGCAAAGCAGTTCTTC